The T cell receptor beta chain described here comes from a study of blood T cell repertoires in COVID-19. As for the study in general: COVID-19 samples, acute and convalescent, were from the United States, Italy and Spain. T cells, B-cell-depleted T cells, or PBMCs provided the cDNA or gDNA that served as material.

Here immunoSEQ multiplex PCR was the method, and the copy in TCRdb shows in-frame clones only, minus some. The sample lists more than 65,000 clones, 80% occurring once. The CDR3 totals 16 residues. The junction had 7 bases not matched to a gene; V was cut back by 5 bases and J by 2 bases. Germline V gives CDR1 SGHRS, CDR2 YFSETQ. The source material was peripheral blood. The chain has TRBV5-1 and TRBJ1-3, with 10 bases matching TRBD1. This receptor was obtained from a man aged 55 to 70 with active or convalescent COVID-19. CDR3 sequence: CASRGPGQGAGNTIYF. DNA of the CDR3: TGCGCCAGCAGGGGACCCGGACAGGGGGCTGGAAACACCATATATTTT.